This T cell receptor beta chain derives from a study of T cell responses to AZD1222 COVID-19 vaccine. Germline V gives CDR1 SGDLS, CDR2 YYNGEE. V lost 2 bases, J lost 1 base, and 6 bases lay in between. The CDR3 has 13 residues. The table came from immunoSEQ multiplex PCR; TCRdb's copy has only in-frame clones and leaves some out. The sample has 150,000 to 200,000 clones; about 92% are singletons. This sequence was found in an adult in good health. The specimen was peripheral blood, collected on day 0 of AZD1222 vaccination. The V gene is TRBV9, the J gene TRBJ1-1; D ambiguous. The DNA for the CDR3 is TGTGCCAGCAGCGTCGGGGAGAACACTGAAGCTTTCTTT. Its protein product is CASSVGENTEAFF.